The 27 T cell receptor beta chains below all came from one sample that was sequenced in a study of T cells in Graves' hyperthyroidism and ophthalmopathy. TCR beta CDR3 sequences were amplified from RNA transcripts. HTBI primers were the set used in a first-round RT-PCR of the TCR CDR3. A single record per CDR3 protein comes from TCRdb applying MiXCR to the multiplex PCR reads. The table records around 720,000 distinct CDR3 sequences, approximately 36% of them present only once. The sample taken for sequencing was blood. Receptors originate from a woman between 35 and 50 years old with Graves' hyperthyroidism.

This clonotype was seen ten or more times. This sequence joins TRBV15 and TRBJ1-1; D gene unclear. Trimming took 4 bases from V and 0 from J, leaving 18 bases between them. There are 17 residues in the CDR3. Germline lookup yields CDR1 LNHNV and CDR2 YYDKDF (reference sequence). Written as DNA, the CDR3 is TGTGCCACCAGCATAGGATCGATCGGGCCGGTGAACACTGAAGCTTTCTTT. This gives the protein CATSIGSIGPVNTEAFF.

The V and J genes are TRBV6-5 and TRBJ2-7; no definite D call. Germline V gene data show CDR1 as MNHEY and CDR2 as SVGAGI. The CDR3 has 15 residues. V was clipped by 6 bases and J by 3 bases, with 18 bases between them. The CDR3 DNA reads as TGTGCCAGCAGCCCTCTTGGTGTCGCGAACTACGAGCAGTACTTC. It encodes CASSPLGVANYEQYF.

This clonotype was observed once. This clone may be a read error of a much larger clone one base away. The chain is built from TRBV19 and TRBJ1-2; a weak D match, TRBD1 (6 bases). V was pared by 5 bases and J by 4 bases, with 14 bases between. Germline V gene data show CDR1 as LNHDA and CDR2 as SQIVND (reference sequence). The CDR3 has 14 residues. The CDR3 nucleotides read TGTGCCAGTAGTCCAGCCGACAGGACCTATGGCTACACCTTC. Its protein product is CASSPADRTYGYTF. The whole variable domain, remainder taken from reference TRBV19 and TRBJ1-2, is DGGITQSPKYLFRKEGQNVTLSCEQNLNHDAMYWYRQDPGQGLRLIYYSQIVNDFQKGDIAEGYSVSREKKESFPLTVTSAQKNPTAFYLCASSPADRTYGYTFGSGTRLTVV.

The chain has TRBV7-6 and TRBJ2-5; D uncertain. CDR1 SGHVS and CDR2 FNYEAQ come from the germline V gene. This CDR3 has 15 amino acids. Trimming shortened V by 5 bases and J by 2 bases, and 15 bases separated the two germline ends. CDR3 sequence reads: CASSLEGRNQETQYF. CDR3 DNA: TGTGCCAGCAGCCTCGAAGGACGGAATCAAGAGACCCAGTACTTC.

Concerning this clonotype: One end of the junction does not line up with germline, which may come from a read error. The J gene is TRBJ2-5, the V gene TRBV10-3; tentatively, D is TRBD2 (5 bases). The germline CDR1 and CDR2 sequences are ENHRY and SYGVKD. This CDR3 contains 14 residues. The CDR3: CASSEWRAQETQYF. DNA for the CDR3: TGTGCCAGCAGTGAATGGCGGGCTCAAGAGACCCAGTACTTC.

The CDR3 loop reads CASSHQQGMGSPLHF. For the CDR3, the DNA is TGTGCCAGCAGCCATCAACAGGGGATGGGTTCACCCCTCCACTTT. This sequence joins TRBV7-8 and TRBJ1-6, with 7 bases fitting TRBD1. The J segment lost 9 bases and the V segment lost 5 bases, leaving 10 bases of the junction unmatched. This CDR3 contains 15 residues. CDR1 is SGHVS and CDR2 is FQNEAQ in the germline V gene.

This sequence joins TRBV4-2 and TRBJ1-2; TRBD1 matches 8 bases. Trimming at V came to 2 bases and at J to 4 bases, leaving 12 bases not matched to a gene. The CDR3 extends over 17 amino acids. Germline-derived CDR1 and CDR2 are LGHNA and YNFKEQ. The CDR3 is CASSQSADRAEVYGYTF. The CDR3 DNA follows: TGTGCCAGCAGCCAATCCGCGGACAGGGCAGAAGTCTATGGCTACACCTTC.

The chain is built from TRBV6-6 and TRBJ1-1; D is unresolved. With 2 bases removed from V and 4 bases from J, the gap between germline ends came to 5 bases. In germline, CDR1 is MNHNY, CDR2 SVGAGI (reference sequence). The CDR3 is 12 residues long. CDR3: CASSYVLTEAFF. In DNA form, the CDR3 reads TGTGCCAGCAGTTACGTCCTCACTGAAGCTTTCTTT.

The chain recombines TRBV7-9 with TRBJ1-3; 7 nucleotides align to TRBD1. With 1 base clipped from V and 15 bases from J, the junction kept 15 bases outside the gene matches. Germline CDR1 is SEHNR and CDR2 is FQNEAQ (reference sequence). The CDR3 has 15 residues. CDR3 coding DNA: TGTGCCAGCAGCTTAGAAGAAGGCAGGGGGAGGAGGCGATATTTT. As protein: CASSLEEGRGRRRYF.

As for this clonotype: This clone may be a read error of a much larger clone one base away. The chain carries TRBV20-1 and TRBJ2-7, with a weak D call TRBD1 (6 bases). Germline V CDR1 and CDR2: DFQATT, SNEGSKA (reference sequence). The CDR3 sequence is 15 residues long. V shed 1 base and J shed 2 bases, with 15 bases lying between them. The CDR3 spells CSARARGRGTYEQYF. The CDR3 coding sequence is TGCAGTGCTAGAGCTAGGGGCAGGGGCACCTACGAGCAGTACTTC.

The chain is built from TRBV6-5 and TRBJ1-6; D perhaps matches TRBD1 (5 bases). Trimming removed 7 bases from V and 9 bases from J, with 16 bases in between. Looked up from germline, CDR1 is MNHEY and CDR2 is SVGAGI. This CDR3 comprises 14 residues. CDR3 amino acids: CASNWRGSTSPLHF. Here the CDR3 DNA reads TGTGCCAGCAATTGGAGGGGTTCGACTTCACCCCTCCACTTT.

The gene calls are TRBV10-3 and TRBJ2-5, with D maybe TRBD1 (6 bases). There are 14 residues in the CDR3. The germline V and J ends were trimmed by 3 bases and 4 bases, with 12 bases remaining between them. Germline V gene sequence: CDR1 ENHRY, CDR2 SYGVKD. The CDR3 sequence: CAISDPGVAETQYF. The CDR3 DNA reads TGTGCCATCAGTGACCCAGGGGTTGCAGAGACCCAGTACTTC.

V gene TRBV7-9 combines with J gene TRBJ2-7; 9 nucleotides align to TRBD1. CDR1 and CDR2 (germline): SEHNR, FQNEAQ (reference sequence). The CDR3 extends over 13 amino acids. J was trimmed by 5 bases and V by 8 bases; bases with no gene match: 7. The DNA for the CDR3 is TGTGCCAGCTCGCGACAGGGGGATCACGAGCAGTACTTC. This sequence encodes CASSRQGDHEQYF.

This chain uses TRBV6-5 with TRBJ1-4; D is possibly TRBD1 (6 bases). V gave up 4 bases and J gave up 8 bases, with 23 bases separating them. Per germline, CDR1 MNHEY and CDR2 SVGAGI. CDR3 length: 17 amino acids. CDR3 loop: CASSWARTVTDEEKLFF. The CDR3 coding sequence is TGTGCCAGCAGTTGGGCCCGGACAGTAACGGACGAGGAAAAACTGTTTTTT.

V and J are TRBV19 and TRBJ2-7, with D unclear. The CDR3 is 13 residues long. Germline assignment: CDR1 LNHDA and CDR2 SQIVND (reference sequence). V was clipped by 2 bases and J by 5 bases, with 10 bases between them. As DNA, the CDR3 is TGTGCCAGTAGTATAAGTGAGACCCACGAGCAGTACTTC. Translation: CASSISETHEQYF.

This clonotype was picked up many times. The chain combines TRBV19 with TRBJ2-6; D uncertain. V dropped 3 bases and J dropped 0 bases, with 6 bases sitting between them. The CDR3 has 15 amino acids. Looked up from germline, CDR1 is LNHDA and CDR2 is SQIVND (reference sequence). CDR3 sequence reads: CASSMGLSGANVLTF. In DNA, the CDR3 is TGTGCCAGTAGTATGGGCCTCTCTGGGGCCAACGTCCTGACTTTC.

The chain joins TRBV7-2 to TRBJ1-5, with D uncertain. Germline V lookup: CDR1 SGHTA, CDR2 FQGNSA. The CDR3 has 14 amino acids. Deletions cut 3 bases from V and 11 bases from J, with 17 bases between. The CDR3 protein is CASSFLEVRQTQHF. The CDR3 DNA sequence: TGTGCCAGCAGCTTCCTCGAAGTGCGGCAGACCCAGCATTTT. The entire variable domain, with the rest obtained from reference TRBV7-2 and TRBJ1-5, is as follows: GAGVSQSPSNKVTEKGKDVELRCDPISGHTALYWYRQSLGQGLEFLIYFQGNSAPDKSGLPSDRFSAERTGGSVSTLTIQRTQQEDSAVYLCASSFLEVRQTQHFGDGTRLSIL.

This clonotype has ten or more counts. CDR3 sequence (DNA): TGTGCCAGCAGTGTTGGGATCCATAGCAATCAGCCCCAGCATTTT. It is translated as CASSVGIHSNQPQHF. This chain uses TRBV2 with TRBJ1-5; D is uncertain. The germline V gene has CDR1 SNHLY and CDR2 FYNNEI. The V end lost 4 bases, the J end lost 0 bases, and 10 bases lay between the germline ends. The CDR3 has 15 amino acids.

The chain is built from TRBV4-3 and TRBJ1-2, with D possibly being TRBD1 (5 bases). V was trimmed by 6 bases and J by 2 bases, leaving 22 bases between them. There are 17 residues in the CDR3. Germline CDR1 LGHNA, CDR2 YSLEER. The CDR3 loop is CASSDQGFSSVNYGYTF. The CDR3 region has the DNA TGCGCCAGCAGTGACCAGGGATTTAGTAGCGTCAACTATGGCTACACCTTC.

This clonotype was picked up many times. This chain joins TRBV6-5 and TRBJ2-5; D remains unclear. Trimming left V 0 bases short and J 7 bases short, with 3 bases between. CDR1 and CDR2 (germline): MNHEY, SVGAGI. The CDR3 spans 11 residues. The CDR3 sequence is CASSYSGTQYF. The CDR3 DNA reads as TGTGCCAGCAGTTACTCAGGGACCCAGTACTTC.

V and J are TRBV5-1 and TRBJ1-4; 10 nucleotides line up with TRBD1. Germline CDR1 is SGHRS and CDR2 is YFSETQ. The V segment lost 3 bases and the J segment 4 bases; nucleotides outside the gene matches: 6. CDR3 length: 16 amino acids. The DNA for the CDR3 is TGCGCCAGCAGCTCGGGGGGACAGGGGAATAATGAAAAACTGTTTTTT. This gives the protein CASSSGGQGNNEKLFF.

This clonotype was recorded a few times. V usage is TRBV2 and J usage is TRBJ2-3; D call uncertain. Germline V gene sequence: CDR1 SNHLY, CDR2 FYNNEI. This CDR3 is 12 amino acids long. V lost 5 bases and J lost 7, with 10 bases in between. The CDR3, as DNA: TGTGCCAGCAGTTTCACCCCGAATACGCAGTATTTT. Its translation: CASSFTPNTQYF. Variable domain in full (rest from reference TRBV2 and TRBJ2-3): EPEVTQTPSHQVTQMGQEVILRCVPISNHLYFYWYRQILGQKVEFLVSFYNNEISEKSEIFDDQFSVERPDGSNFTLKIRSTKLEDSAMYFCASSFTPNTQYFGPGTRLTVL.

This clonotype came up a few times. An end of the junction does not agree with germline; a read error may underlie this. V usage is TRBV7-9 and J usage is TRBJ1-1, with unresolved D. Germline CDR1 and CDR2: SEHNR and FQNEAQ (reference sequence). The CDR3 spans 13 residues. CDR3 coding DNA: TGTGCCAGCAGTTCCGGGAGGAACACTGAAGCTTCCTTT. Its protein is CASSSGRNTEASF.

This clonotype has at least ten counts. The chain carries TRBV7-2 and TRBJ1-6, with 10 bases matching TRBD1. V lost 5 bases to trimming and J lost 10 bases; unmatched junction nucleotides: 8. CDR3 length: 15 amino acids. Germline CDR1 SGHTA, CDR2 FQGNSA. The CDR3 region has the DNA TGTGCCAGCAGCCAAAGAGACAGGGGGCGATCACCCCTCCACTTT. Protein sequence: CASSQRDRGRSPLHF.

This clonotype came up a few times. The V gene is TRBV19, the J gene TRBJ2-2; the D gene is possibly TRBD1 (5 bases). CDR3 length: 15 amino acids. The ends were cut back, 3 bases at V and 1 base at J, with 9 bases in the middle. Germline loops: CDR1 LNHDA, CDR2 SQIVND (reference sequence). In nucleotides, the CDR3 is TGTGCCAGTAGTATTAAGACAGTGAACACCGGGGAGCTGTTTTTT. Residues: CASSIKTVNTGELFF.

With respect to this clonotype: A clone one base away is much larger, so this may be a read error. The chain carries TRBV20-1 and TRBJ1-5, with D unclear. This CDR3 is 15 amino acids long. Trimming pared 3 bases from V and 1 base from J, leaving 13 bases between. Looked up from germline, CDR1 is DFQATT and CDR2 is SNEGSKA (reference sequence). CDR3 loop: CSASYGVMSNQPQHF. The DNA for the CDR3 is TGCAGTGCTAGCTATGGGGTGATGAGCAATCAGCCCCAGCATTTT.

This chain connects TRBV11-1 to TRBJ1-1, with a possible D match to TRBD1 (6 bases). The germline V gene has CDR1 SGHAT and CDR2 FQDESV (reference sequence). The V end lost 4 bases, the J end lost 3 bases, and 18 bases lay between the germline ends. The CDR3 sequence is 16 residues long. The CDR3 protein is CASSSPQGGDDTEAFF. In nucleotides, the CDR3 is TGTGCCAGCAGCTCACCACAGGGAGGGGATGACACTGAAGCTTTCTTT.